Presented here are 26 T cell receptor beta chains from one specimen sequenced in a study of T cell responses to AZD1222 COVID-19 vaccine. Clones were sequenced by immunoSEQ multiplex PCR, and TCRdb holds only the in-frame ones, with some missing. The sample contains about 110,000 clones, around 94% of which appear only once. The material sequenced was peripheral blood, taken on day 0 of AZD1222 vaccination. These receptors originate from an adult in good health.

The chain employs TRBV2 and TRBJ1-4; 9 nucleotides agree with TRBD1. The CDR3 is 15 residues long. Germline V lookup: CDR1 SNHLY, CDR2 FYNNEI. With V trimmed by 4 bases and J by 5 bases, 5 bases remained unmatched. CDR3 sequence: CASSAAGTGNEKLFF. CDR3 DNA: TGTGCCAGCAGTGCCGCCGGGACAGGGAATGAAAAACTGTTTTTT.

The V call is TRBV2, the J call TRBJ1-1; D is ambiguous. Germline lookup yields CDR1 SNHLY and CDR2 FYNNEI. Trimming cost V 3 bases and J 4 bases, with 12 bases left between them. CDR3 length: 14 residues. In nucleotides, the CDR3 is TGTGCCAGCAGTGAGGTTAAACGGGGCACTGAAGCTTTCTTT. Protein product: CASSEVKRGTEAFF.

V usage is TRBV29-1 and J usage is TRBJ2-7; no clear D. CDR1 SQVTM and CDR2 ANQGSEA come from the germline V gene. The V and J ends lost 4 bases and 7 bases respectively, with 17 bases between them. The CDR3 contains 13 residues. CDR3: CSVVRINAREQYF. Here the CDR3 DNA reads TGCAGCGTTGTCCGTATAAATGCGAGAGAGCAGTACTTC.

This clone came up a few times. V and J are TRBV30 and TRBJ1-1, with D possibly matching TRBD1 (5 bases). The germline V gene has CDR1 GTSNPN and CDR2 SVGIG (reference sequence). The V gene lost 5 bases and the J gene lost 1 base, with 8 bases spanning the gap. The CDR3 extends over 12 amino acids. The CDR3 DNA follows: TGTGCCTGGTGCAGGGAGAACACTGAAGCTTTCTTT. Protein: CAWCRENTEAFF. Supplemented by reference TRBV30 and TRBJ1-1, the full variable domain reads SQTIHQWPATLVQPVGSPLSLECTVEGTSNPNLYWYRQAAGRGLQLLFYSVGIGQISSEVPQNLSASRPQDRQFILSSKKLLLSDSGFYLCAWCRENTEAFFGQGTRLTVV.

The rearrangement links TRBV5-6 to TRBJ2-3; 7 nucleotides match TRBD2. V shed 0 bases and J 0 bases; nucleotides not matched to a gene: 10. Germline CDR1 SGHDT, CDR2 YYEEEE. The CDR3 runs 18 residues. The CDR3 spells CASSLAASGYGSTDTQYF. As DNA, the CDR3 is TGTGCCAGCAGCTTGGCAGCTAGCGGATATGGTAGCACAGATACGCAGTATTTT.

The rearrangement joins TRBV28 to TRBJ1-3; D uncertain. This CDR3 contains 14 residues. Germline values: CDR1 MDHEN, CDR2 SYDVKM. Trimming left V 7 bases short and J 4 bases short, with 14 bases between. The CDR3 region is CASIDAVAGNTIYF. Written as DNA, the CDR3 is TGTGCCAGCATTGACGCCGTAGCGGGAAACACCATATATTTT.

This clone was seen a single time. V and J are TRBV19 and TRBJ1-4; no clear D gene. With 5 bases removed from V and 10 bases from J, the gap between germline ends came to 11 bases. This CDR3 is built from 12 residues. The germline gives CDR1 LNHDA, CDR2 SQIVND (reference sequence). CDR3: CASSVGRGKLFF. CDR3 nucleotides: TGTGCCAGTAGTGTTGGGAGAGGAAAACTGTTTTTT.

The chain joins TRBV5-1 to TRBJ1-1; D not resolved. CDR3 length: 15 amino acids. Germline V CDR1 and CDR2: SGHRS, YFSETQ. Trimming removed 4 bases at V and 0 bases at J, with 13 bases between. The CDR3 DNA reads as TGCGCCAGCAGCCCGAAGACCCAATTGAACACTGAAGCTTTCTTT. Translation: CASSPKTQLNTEAFF. Looking up the rest from reference TRBV5-1 and TRBJ1-1 gives the full variable domain: KAGVTQTPRYLIKTRGQQVTLSCSPISGHRSVSWYQQTPGQGLQFLFEYFSETQRNKGNFPGRFSGRQFSNSRSEMNVSTLELGDSALYLCASSPKTQLNTEAFFGQGTRLTVV.

The chain employs TRBV12-3 or TRBV12-4 and TRBJ1-2, with 7 bases lining up with TRBD1. The length of the CDR3 is 13 residues. With 4 bases clipped from V and 8 bases from J, the junction kept 7 bases outside the gene matches. The CDR3 nucleotides read TGTGCCAGCAGTTATCTACAGGGGTACGGCTACACCTTC. Protein sequence: CASSYLQGYGYTF.

A single count supports this clone. This chain connects TRBV21-1 to TRBJ1-1; TRBD1 is taken as the D call from the table, unchecked against the DNA. TRBV21-1 is described as a pseudogene. The CDR3 has 15 residues. The CDR3 sequence: CASPSQDSGNTEAFF. CDR3 sequence (DNA): TGTGCCAGCCCTTCGCAGGACAGTGGGAACACTGAAGCTTTCTTT.

V usage is TRBV18 and J usage is TRBJ1-4, with D perhaps TRBD1 (6 bases). V shed 1 base and J shed 3 bases, with 12 bases lying between them. Germline loops: CDR1 KGHSH, CDR2 LQKENI. There are 16 residues in the CDR3. CDR3 region: CASSPRRGPSNEKLFF. CDR3 bases: TGTGCCAGCTCACCACGCAGGGGACCCTCTAATGAAAAACTGTTTTTT.

V usage is TRBV27 and J usage is TRBJ1-3; a possible D gene is TRBD1 (5 bases). The length of the CDR3 is 15 residues. V was cut by 6 bases and J by 0 bases, with 12 bases left in between. CDR1 and CDR2 (germline): MNHEY, SMNVEV (reference sequence). The CDR3 loop is CASREGALSGNTIYF. In DNA, the CDR3 is TGTGCCAGCAGGGAAGGGGCCCTCTCTGGAAACACCATATATTTT.

The chain is built from TRBV5-1 and TRBJ2-1; weak D call: TRBD1 (5 bases). The CDR3 contains 16 residues. Between the trimmed V and J ends, which lost 5 bases and 1 base, there was a span of 16 bases. Germline-derived CDR1 and CDR2 are SGHRS and YFSETQ. In nucleotides, the CDR3 is TGCGCCAGCAGATTAGGGGTAGCAGGATCCTACAATGAGCAGTTCTTC. It encodes CASRLGVAGSYNEQFF.

The chain combines TRBV19 with TRBJ2-2; TRBD2 matches at 10 bases. Trimming removed 2 bases from V and 9 bases from J; junction bases left unmatched: 6. The CDR3 totals 15 residues. From germline, CDR1 is LNHDA and CDR2 SQIVND (reference sequence). CDR3 amino acids: CASSILSSGGRELFF. Here the CDR3 DNA reads TGTGCCAGTAGTATACTGTCTAGCGGGGGCCGGGAGCTGTTTTTT. Variable domain in full (rest from reference TRBV19 and TRBJ2-2): DGGITQSPKYLFRKEGQNVTLSCEQNLNHDAMYWYRQDPGQGLRLIYYSQIVNDFQKGDIAEGYSVSREKKESFPLTVTSAQKNPTAFYLCASSILSSGGRELFFGEGSRLTVL.

The rearrangement joins TRBV2 to TRBJ1-2; D not resolved. The CDR3 has 13 amino acids. Germline CDR1 is SNHLY and CDR2 is FYNNEI. Deletions cut 5 bases from V and 0 bases from J, with 7 bases between. CDR3 coding DNA: TGTGCCAGCAGTCCAGGCGCTAACTATGGCTACACCTTC. It specifies CASSPGANYGYTF.

Note on this clone: Other nucleotide sequences in the sample specify the same CDR3. The chain is built from TRBV3-1 (or the pseudogene TRBV3-2) and TRBJ2-7; 7 bases are a match to TRBD2. Germline trimming cut 3 bases from V and 4 bases from J; bases unmatched to any gene: 0. CDR1 is LGHDT and CDR2 is YNNKEL in the germline V gene (reference sequence). This CDR3 comprises 12 residues. The CDR3 reads CASSHSGYEQYF. The CDR3, as DNA: TGTGCCAGCAGCCATAGCGGGTACGAGCAGTACTTC.

This rearrangement joins TRBV27 to TRBJ2-7, with no clear D. Trimming removed 6 bases at V and 6 bases at J, with 9 bases between. The CDR3 has 11 amino acids. Germline CDR1 MNHEY, CDR2 SMNVEV (reference sequence). The CDR3 nucleotides are TGTGCCAGCAGATCGAACTCCGAGCAGTACTTC. It encodes CASRSNSEQYF.

This clone was detected only once. The rearrangement joins TRBV18 to TRBJ1-1; D call uncertain. V lost 6 bases and J lost 2, with 16 bases in between. Per the germline V gene, CDR1 is KGHSH and CDR2 is LQKENI. The CDR3 is 15 amino acids. The CDR3 DNA reads TGTGCCAGCTCGCCGAACGCCGGGCCCAACACTGAAGCTTTCTTT. Its protein is CASSPNAGPNTEAFF. Drawing the rest from reference TRBV18 and TRBJ1-1, the complete variable domain is NAGVMQNPRHLVRRRGQEARLRCSPMKGHSHVYWYRQLPEEGLKFMVYLQKENIIDESGMPKERFSAEFPKEGPSILRIQQVVRGDSAAYFCASSPNAGPNTEAFFGQGTRLTVV.

The V and J genes are TRBV19 and TRBJ2-1, with D tentatively TRBD2 (5 bases). Trimming left V 5 bases short and J 3 bases short, with 14 bases between. The CDR3 consists of 15 residues. Germline-derived CDR1 and CDR2 are LNHDA and SQIVND (reference sequence). CDR3 sequence: CASSRGPVGYNEQFF. The CDR3 nucleotides read TGTGCCAGTAGTCGAGGGCCGGTGGGCTACAATGAGCAGTTCTTC.

The chain joins TRBV2 to TRBJ2-7, with D uncertain. V gave up 5 bases and J gave up 1 base, with 15 bases separating them. CDR1 is SNHLY, CDR2 FYNNEI, per germline. The CDR3 contains 15 residues. The DNA of the CDR3 is TGTGCCAGCAGTAGGGCAGTCATAGTATCCTACGAGCAGTACTTC. It yields the protein CASSRAVIVSYEQYF.

In its sample, this clone was seen once. The rearrangement links TRBV5-1 to TRBJ2-1; 9 bases align to TRBD2. V was clipped by 3 bases and J by 8 bases; unmatched bases: 12. This CDR3 contains 16 residues. Germline V gene lookup returns CDR1 SGHRS and CDR2 YFSETQ. The CDR3 nucleotides read TGCGCCAGCAGCTGGAGTACGGCGGGAGGGAGCCATGAGCAGTTCTTC. Encoded protein: CASSWSTAGGSHEQFF.

The chain carries TRBV6-2 or TRBV6-3 and TRBJ1-1, with D unresolved. The V end lost 4 bases, the J end lost 0 bases, and 3 bases lay between the germline ends. The CDR3 extends over 12 amino acids. CDR1 is MNHEY and CDR2 is SVGEGT in the germline V gene. The CDR3 nucleotides are TGTGCCAGCAGTTTGTTGAACACTGAAGCTTTCTTT. Encoded protein: CASSLLNTEAFF.

This chain links TRBV4-3 with TRBJ1-1, with D unclear. This CDR3 region has 15 residues. In germline, CDR1 is LGHNA, CDR2 YSLEER. Trimming removed 0 bases from V and 5 bases from J, with 13 bases in between. The CDR3 loop reads CASSQEMVGWTEAFF. The CDR3 DNA reads as TGCGCCAGCAGCCAAGAAATGGTAGGGTGGACTGAAGCTTTCTTT.

The chain recombines TRBV20-1 with TRBJ1-1; D is undetermined. Trimming cost V 6 bases and J 2 bases, with 7 bases left between them. The germline V gene has CDR1 DFQATT and CDR2 SNEGSKA (reference sequence). The CDR3 has 11 amino acids. CDR3 in amino acids: CSAVGNTEAFF. The CDR3 DNA reads TGCAGTGCGGTTGGAAACACTGAAGCTTTCTTT.

The chain combines TRBV4-2 with TRBJ1-5; 8 positions agree with TRBD1. Germline V lookup: CDR1 LGHNA, CDR2 YNFKEQ. The V and J ends lost 3 bases and 1 base, in that order; junction bases with no gene match: 5. The CDR3 is 16 residues long. CDR3 protein: CASSHLGQGSNQPQHF. As DNA, the CDR3 is TGTGCCAGCAGCCATCTCGGACAGGGAAGCAATCAGCCCCAGCATTTT.

This rearrangement joins TRBV2 to TRBJ1-5; no firm D call. With 8 bases removed from V and 0 bases from J, the gap between germline ends came to 5 bases. Germline V gene data show CDR1 as SNHLY and CDR2 as FYNNEI. CDR3 length: 12 amino acids. In DNA form, the CDR3 reads TGTGCCAGCGGACTTAGCAATCAGCCCCAGCATTTT. It is translated as CASGLSNQPQHF.